This entry describes one T cell receptor (beta chain). What it binds is unknown. These data come from a study of Ad26.COV2.S vaccination and SARS-CoV-2 variants. Study as a whole: Recipients of Ad26.COV2.S got it intramuscularly, once or twice 56 days apart.

Clones were sequenced by immunoSEQ multiplex PCR, and TCRdb holds only the in-frame ones, with some missing. The top ten clones hold approximately 2.5% of a sample with hundreds of thousands of clones, roughly 87% of them seen once. Treatment: 19 received Ad26.COV2.S at low or high dose, single or two shots; five or six received placebo; per-sample allocation not given. After the first vaccine or placebo injection, samples were drawn on day 63. Its platform was an Ad26 vector, and its expressed antigen was Wuhan-strain SARS-CoV-2 spike. The ends lost 2 bases at V and 6 bases at J; junction bases unmatched: 7. CDR3 size: 14 residues. Germline V CDR1 and CDR2: SGHNT, YENEEA. General study points: Quantification of TCR breadth and depth may have yielded underestimates of total T cell responses. Vaccine recipients posted higher spike-specific TCR breadth than their placebo counterparts.

The sample was peripheral blood, taken in a trial of Ad26.COV2.S vaccine versus placebo. The chain has TRBV11-3 and TRBJ2-7; 7 positions match TRBD1. The sequence came from a person between 18 and 60 years old who received the Ad26.COV2.S COVID-19 vaccine or a placebo. DNA of the CDR3: TGTGCCAGCAGCTTAACGCACAGGGGCGCCGAGCAGTACGTC. Translated, it gives CASSLTHRGAEQYV.